These 26 T cell receptor beta chains share one sample of origin, sequenced in a study of regulatory T cells in long-lasting Graves disease. To make TCR beta libraries, researchers used iRepertoire HTBI primers and Arm-PCR of CDR3 regions. Via MiXCR, TCRdb re-called the multiplex PCR reads, giving one row per CDR3 protein. The data show 360,000 or so distinct CDR3 sequences, over 9.5% seen once. Time point given: newly diagnosed GD, antithyroid drugs for less than 3 months. PBMC-extracted RNA yielded the TCR library. The same data also went into a second study, on T cells in Graves' hyperthyroidism and ophthalmopathy.

The sample here was peripheral blood mononuclear cells (PBMCs), taken at new diagnosis, from a patient treated with antithyroid drugs. The source is a young woman with Graves disease.

The table lists this clonotype with many counts. The chain has TRBV20-1 and TRBJ2-3, with TRBD2 matching over 9 bases. Germline CDR1 DFQATT, CDR2 SNEGSKA (reference sequence). V dropped 3 bases and J dropped 2; count of bases not matched to a gene: 9. The CDR3 length is 16 residues. CDR3 bases: TGCAGTGCTAGTCCGGCGGGGGGGCCTGACACAGATACGCAGTATTTT. This sequence encodes CSASPAGGPDTDTQYF.

This clonotype has at least ten counts. The J gene is TRBJ2-2, the V gene TRBV11-3; TRBD1 aligns across 11 bases. The CDR3 has 16 residues. From germline, CDR1 is SGHNT and CDR2 YENEEA. J gave up 4 bases and V 6 bases, and 7 bases lay outside the gene matches. The CDR3 nucleotides are TGTGCCAGCAGACCCGGAGGGACAGGGGGCACCGGGGAGCTGTTTTTT. Translating gives CASRPGGTGGTGELFF.

Many counts were recorded for this clonotype. J is TRBJ2-7 and V is TRBV12-3 or TRBV12-4; 7 nucleotides agree with TRBD1. CDR3 size: 16 residues. Germline trimming cut 2 bases from V and 0 bases from J; bases unmatched to any gene: 7. CDR3 residues: CASSLPRDSISYEQYF. DNA of the CDR3: TGTGCCAGCAGTTTACCTCGGGACAGTATCTCCTACGAGCAGTACTTC.

This chain connects TRBV4-3 to TRBJ2-2, with TRBD1 matching 8 bases. This CDR3 is 15 amino acids long. The trim removed 0 bases at V and 4 bases at J, leaving 1 base unmatched. Germline CDR1 reads LGHNA; CDR2 reads YSLEER. The CDR3 DNA is TGCGCCAGCAGCCAAGAAACAGGGGGCACCGGGGAGCTGTTTTTT. Amino acid sequence: CASSQETGGTGELFF.

The rearrangement links TRBV18 to TRBJ1-1; 7 positions match TRBD1. The CDR3 covers 18 residues. Unmatched junction bases numbered 12, after V lost 2 bases and J lost 0 bases. Germline V gene lookup returns CDR1 KGHSH and CDR2 LQKENI. CDR3 loop: CASSPADLGGRMNTEAFF. The CDR3, as DNA: TGTGCCAGCTCACCAGCGGACCTAGGGGGCCGAATGAACACTGAAGCTTTCTTT.

This clonotype came up a few times. The V gene is TRBV29-1, the J gene TRBJ1-2, with a weak D call TRBD1 (5 bases). The V gene lost 3 bases and the J gene lost 6 bases, with 11 bases spanning the gap. The germline CDR1 and CDR2 sequences are SQVTM and ANQGSEA. The CDR3 sequence is 12 residues long. DNA for the CDR3: TGCAGCGTTGATCGGGCGGGGGATGGCTACACCTTC. Protein sequence: CSVDRAGDGYTF.

The V call is TRBV10-3, the J call TRBJ1-2; 7 bases are a match to TRBD1. The CDR3 covers 14 residues. Per germline, CDR1 ENHRY and CDR2 SYGVKD. V trimming: 7 bases; J trimming: 8 bases; junction bases outside the gene matches: 13. The CDR3 nucleotides are TGTGCCATCAACGTGGACAGGACCCCACAGGGCTACACCTTC. Residues: CAINVDRTPQGYTF.

This clonotype was detected many times. The J gene is TRBJ1-2, the V gene TRBV6-9; D unresolved. This CDR3 comprises 14 residues. V was clipped by 4 bases and J by 3 bases, with 12 bases between them. The V gene's germline CDR1 is MNHGY and CDR2 SVAAGI. The CDR3 spells CASSSSSGDYGYTF. The CDR3 region has the DNA TGTGCCAGCAGTTCCTCCTCCGGGGACTATGGCTACACCTTC.

This clonotype was found many times. A junction boundary mismatches the germline segment, possibly from a read error. The genes are TRBV20-1 and TRBJ2-5; 16 nucleotides agree with TRBD2. This CDR3 contains 19 residues. Per the germline V gene, CDR1 is DFQATT and CDR2 is SNEGSKA (reference sequence). This CDR3 reads CSARDIGTSGGAMGETQYF. DNA of the CDR3: TGCAGTGCCAGAGATATAGGGACTAGCGGGGGGGCGATGGGGGAGACCCAGTACTTC.

This sequence joins TRBV19 and TRBJ2-1; 10 nucleotides line up with TRBD2. The CDR3 loop spans 15 amino acids. The V segment lost 7 bases and the J segment 6 bases; nucleotides outside the gene matches: 9. CDR1 and CDR2 (germline): LNHDA, SQIVND (reference sequence). The CDR3 protein is CASIGAGGPFNEQFF. The DNA of the CDR3 is TGTGCCAGTATAGGAGCGGGAGGGCCTTTCAATGAGCAGTTCTTC.

In this sample, this clonotype turned up many times. This chain links TRBV7-8 with TRBJ2-3, with TRBD2 matching over 7 bases. V dropped 2 bases and J dropped 2; count of bases not matched to a gene: 16. The CDR3 is made up of 19 amino acids. Germline V lookup: CDR1 SGHVS, CDR2 FQNEAQ. The CDR3 is CASSLLRAGRGRSTDTQYF. CDR3 nucleotides: TGTGCCAGCAGCTTATTGAGGGCAGGTCGCGGGAGATCCACAGATACGCAGTATTTT.

This clonotype was counted at least ten times. This sequence joins TRBV5-6 and TRBJ2-7; D is possibly TRBD2 (5 bases). V lost 4 bases and J 3 bases, leaving 20 bases between the germline ends. CDR3 length equals 16 residues. Germline-derived CDR1 and CDR2 are SGHDT and YYEEEE. The CDR3 coding sequence is TGTGCCAGCAGCCGCAGGAAGTGGGGTGAGGGCTACGAGCAGTACTTC. As protein: CASSRRKWGEGYEQYF.

CDR3 nucleotide sequence: TGTGCCAGCAGCCAACAGGGACAGGACAATCATGGCTACACCTTC. It translates to CASSQQGQDNHGYTF. V and J are TRBV3-1 and TRBJ2-4; 8 bases line up with TRBD1. The DNA end lines up better with TRBJ1-2; the J call may be wrong. The length of the CDR3 is 15 residues. Germline V gives CDR1 LGHDT, CDR2 YNNKEL (reference sequence).

The chain couples TRBV29-1 to TRBJ1-1; D call uncertain. Trimming removed 7 bases at V and 4 bases at J, with 19 bases between. CDR3 length equals 14 residues. Germline assignment: CDR1 SQVTM and CDR2 ANQGSEA. The CDR3 DNA follows: TGCAGCGCAGACCGTGGGAGCGCGGGCACTGAAGCTTTCTTT. This sequence encodes CSADRGSAGTEAFF.

The chain is built from TRBV20-1 and TRBJ2-3, with TRBD1 identical over 7 bases. The germline CDR1 and CDR2 sequences are DFQATT and SNEGSKA (reference sequence). The CDR3 is 16 amino acids. The junction had 14 bases not matched to a gene; V was cut back by 4 bases and J by 4 bases. The CDR3 spells CSATSDRESDADTQYF. In DNA, the CDR3 is TGCAGTGCTACTTCTGACAGGGAATCGGATGCAGATACGCAGTATTTT.

The table lists this clonotype with a few counts. The rearrangement uses TRBV28 and TRBJ1-2, with 9 bases matching TRBD1. Trimming took 1 base from V and 4 from J; bases not matched to a gene: 4. Germline CDR1 is MDHEN and CDR2 is SYDVKM. The CDR3 extends over 15 amino acids. CDR3 sequence (DNA): TGTGCCAGCAGTTTATTTGGGACAGGGACCTATGGCTACACCTTC. Amino acids: CASSLFGTGTYGYTF.

The gene calls are TRBV5-1 and TRBJ1-4; possibly TRBD1 for D (6 bases). This CDR3 spans 15 amino acids. The germline V gene encodes CDR1 SGHRS and CDR2 YFSETQ. Trimming pared 4 bases from V and 4 bases from J, leaving 14 bases between. CDR3 in DNA: TGCGCCAGCAGCCCCTCGGGACAAAGTAATGAAAAACTGTTTTTT. Its translation: CASSPSGQSNEKLFF. Drawing the rest from reference TRBV5-1 and TRBJ1-4, the complete variable domain is KAGVTQTPRYLIKTRGQQVTLSCSPISGHRSVSWYQQTPGQGLQFLFEYFSETQRNKGNFPGRFSGRQFSNSRSEMNVSTLELGDSALYLCASSPSGQSNEKLFFGSGTQLSVL.

This clonotype has at least ten counts. V is TRBV30 and J is TRBJ1-2; D unresolved. V was shortened by 0 bases and J by 8 bases, with 16 bases between the two germline ends. Per the germline V gene, CDR1 is GTSNPN and CDR2 is SVGIG (reference sequence). This CDR3 is 14 amino acids long. CDR3 DNA: TGTGCCTGGAGTGTCCCGGGATCCGGGCACGGCTACACCTTC. This translates into CAWSVPGSGHGYTF.

This clonotype appeared many times. The chain recombines TRBV12-3 or TRBV12-4 with TRBJ1-5; maybe TRBD1 (5 bases). Trimming shortened V by 2 bases and J by 0 bases, and 14 bases separated the two germline ends. CDR3 length: 17 amino acids. The CDR3 sequence is CASSLSAGQYSNQPQHF. In DNA, the CDR3 is TGTGCCAGCAGTTTATCGGCCGGACAATATAGCAATCAGCCCCAGCATTTT.

The J gene is TRBJ1-5, the V gene TRBV7-6; TRBD1 aligns across 11 bases. This CDR3 spans 18 amino acids. Germline values: CDR1 SGHVS, CDR2 FNYEAQ. The J segment lost 7 bases and the V segment lost 5 bases, leaving 16 bases of the junction unmatched. CDR3 nucleotides: TGTGCCAGCAGCCCCAGGACAGGGGGCGTGGGAGACCTACAGCCCCAGCATTTT. Protein product: CASSPRTGGVGDLQPQHF.

In its sample, this clonotype was seen many times. The chain employs TRBV28 and TRBJ2-4; 8 nucleotides agree with TRBD2. Germline V lookup: CDR1 MDHEN, CDR2 SYDVKM. Germline trimming cut 3 bases from V and 5 bases from J; bases unmatched to any gene: 3. This CDR3 has 14 amino acids. The CDR3 here is CASSFLAGENIQYF. The CDR3 nucleotides are TGTGCCAGCAGTTTTCTAGCGGGTGAAAACATTCAGTACTTC.

This clonotype has a count of ten or more. The rearrangement joins TRBV4-2 to TRBJ2-7; no reliable D call. V lost 3 bases, J lost 5 bases, and 17 bases lay in between. The CDR3 length is 15 residues. Per the germline V gene, CDR1 is LGHNA and CDR2 is YNFKEQ. CDR3 sequence (DNA): TGTGCCAGCAGCCACCCGCGGCCTTTGGTGGACGAGCAGTACGTC. The encoded protein is CASSHPRPLVDEQYV.

The sample holds many counts of this clonotype. The chain carries TRBV30 and TRBJ2-2; 7 bases fit TRBD1. This CDR3 is 14 amino acids long. Germline values: CDR1 GTSNPN, CDR2 SVGIG (reference sequence). Unmatched junction bases numbered 5, after V lost 2 bases and J lost 5 bases. CDR3 coding DNA: TGTGCCTGGAGTCCAAGGGACAGAACCGGGGAGCTGTTTTTT. Amino acid sequence: CAWSPRDRTGELFF.

This clonotype was seen ten or more times. This chain joins TRBV6-1 and TRBJ2-7; D may match TRBD1 or TRBD2 (6 bases each). Trimming left V 7 bases short and J 2 bases short, with 12 bases between. Germline-derived CDR1 and CDR2 are MNHNS and SASEGT. This CDR3 region has 13 residues. This CDR3 reads CASTRGPTYEQYV. The CDR3 DNA follows: TGTGCCAGCACCCGGGGGCCCACCTACGAGCAGTACGTC.

This clonotype showed up many times. The chain links TRBV20-1 to TRBJ1-4; the D is unclear. Trimming left V 5 bases short and J 6 bases short, with 16 bases between. CDR1 and CDR2 from the germline V gene are DFQATT and SNEGSKA (reference sequence). There are 14 residues in the CDR3. The CDR3 spells CSAPRLGWDEKLFF. The CDR3 nucleotides read TGCAGTGCTCCCCGTTTAGGGTGGGATGAAAAACTGTTTTTT.

The V and J genes are TRBV5-1 and TRBJ2-1; 10 bases fit TRBD2. Germline CDR1 SGHRS, CDR2 YFSETQ. CDR3 length equals 14 residues. Trimming cost V 4 bases and J 6 bases; bases outside gene matches: 4. The CDR3 is CASSPGTSVNEQFF. CDR3 nucleotide sequence: TGCGCCAGCAGCCCGGGGACTAGCGTCAATGAGCAGTTCTTC.